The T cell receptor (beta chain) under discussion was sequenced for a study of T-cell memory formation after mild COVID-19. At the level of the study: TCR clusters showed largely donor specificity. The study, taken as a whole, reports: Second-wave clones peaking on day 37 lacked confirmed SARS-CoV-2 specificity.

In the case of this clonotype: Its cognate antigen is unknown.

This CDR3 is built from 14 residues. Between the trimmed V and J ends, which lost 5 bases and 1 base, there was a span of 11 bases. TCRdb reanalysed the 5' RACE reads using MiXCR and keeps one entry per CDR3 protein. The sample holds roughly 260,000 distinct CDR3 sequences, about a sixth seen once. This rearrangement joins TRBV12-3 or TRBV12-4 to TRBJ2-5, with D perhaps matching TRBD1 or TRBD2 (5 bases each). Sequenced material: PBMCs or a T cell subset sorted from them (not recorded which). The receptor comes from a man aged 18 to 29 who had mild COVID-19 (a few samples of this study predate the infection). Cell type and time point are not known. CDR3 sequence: CASSIRDGQETQYF. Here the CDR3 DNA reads TGTGCCAGCAGTATCCGGGACGGCCAAGAGACCCAGTACTTC.